This TCR beta chain emerged from a study of blood T cell repertoires in COVID-19. The length of the CDR3 is 15 residues. Germline assignment: CDR1 LNHNV and CDR2 YYDKDF (reference sequence). V dropped 9 bases and J dropped 4; count of bases not matched to a gene: 12. Assay: immunoSEQ multiplex PCR; the TCRdb copy retains only in-frame clones and omits some. There are 140,000 to 150,000 clones in the sample; more than 80% occur only once, and around an eighth lies in the top ten. The chain has TRBV15 and TRBJ2-3; TRBD2 aligns across 8 bases. This clonotype originated in a young man with COVID-19, enrolled during active disease. What was sequenced was peripheral blood. CDR3 DNA: TGTGCCACACAAGCGGGAGACGAGGTTTCAGATACGCAGTATTTT. It specifies CATQAGDEVSDTQYF.